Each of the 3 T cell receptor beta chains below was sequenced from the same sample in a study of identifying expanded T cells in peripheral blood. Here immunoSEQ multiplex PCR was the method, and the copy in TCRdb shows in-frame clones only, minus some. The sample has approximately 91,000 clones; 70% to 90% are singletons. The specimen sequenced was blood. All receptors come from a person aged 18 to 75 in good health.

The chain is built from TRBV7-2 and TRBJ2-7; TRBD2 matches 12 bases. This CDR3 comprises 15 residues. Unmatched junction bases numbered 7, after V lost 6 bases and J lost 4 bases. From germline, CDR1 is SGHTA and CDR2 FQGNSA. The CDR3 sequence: CASRAGLAGLYEQYF. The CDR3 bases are TGTGCCAGCAGAGCAGGACTAGCGGGATTGTACGAGCAGTACTTC.

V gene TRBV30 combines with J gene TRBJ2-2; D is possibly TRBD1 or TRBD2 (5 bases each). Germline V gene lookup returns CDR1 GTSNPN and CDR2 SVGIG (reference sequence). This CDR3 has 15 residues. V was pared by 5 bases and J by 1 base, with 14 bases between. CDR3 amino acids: CAWGPGTVNTGELFF. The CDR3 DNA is TGTGCCTGGGGCCCGGGGACGGTGAACACCGGGGAGCTGTTTTTT. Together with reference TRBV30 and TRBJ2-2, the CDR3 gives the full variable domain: SQTIHQWPATLVQPVGSPLSLECTVEGTSNPNLYWYRQAAGRGLQLLFYSVGIGQISSEVPQNLSASRPQDRQFILSSKKLLLSDSGFYLCAWGPGTVNTGELFFGEGSRLTVL.

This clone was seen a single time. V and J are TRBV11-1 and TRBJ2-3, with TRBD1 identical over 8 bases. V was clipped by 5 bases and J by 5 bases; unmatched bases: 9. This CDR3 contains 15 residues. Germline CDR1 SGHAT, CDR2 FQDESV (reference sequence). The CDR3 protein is CASSQDRASGDTQYF. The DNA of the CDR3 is TGTGCCAGCAGCCAGGACAGGGCGAGTGGAGATACGCAGTATTTT.